The source of this T cell receptor (beta chain) is a study of regulatory T cells in long-lasting Graves disease. This clonotype was seen a handful of times. Germline trimming cut 2 bases from V and 0 bases from J; bases unmatched to any gene: 4. Per the germline V gene, CDR1 is SGHTA and CDR2 is FQGTGA. The CDR3 is made up of 16 amino acids. The time point denotes: newly diagnosed GD, antithyroid drugs for less than 3 months. PBMC RNA was the source of the TCR library. In this cohort, patients came from an endocrinology department located in Xi'an, China. Arm-PCR of CDR3 regions and iRepertoire HTBI primers were the basis on which TCR beta libraries were built. TCRdb passed the multiplex PCR reads through MiXCR, listing each CDR3 protein once. The top ten clones hold around 20% of a sample with approximately 350,000 distinct CDR3 sequences, roughly 16% of them seen once. The data also belong to a second study, concerning T cells in Graves' hyperthyroidism and ophthalmopathy.

This clonotype was sampled from a woman between 18 and 30 years old with Graves disease. The V gene is TRBV7-3, the J gene TRBJ1-3, with 7 bases that match TRBD1. Sequenced here: peripheral blood mononuclear cells (PBMCs), sampled at new diagnosis, from a patient treated with antithyroid drugs. Here the CDR3 reads CASSLGTAASGNTIYF. CDR3 DNA: TGTGCCAGCAGCTTAGGGACAGCTGCCTCTGGAAACACCATATATTTT.